Shown below are 21 T cell receptor beta chains from a single sample sequenced in a study of T cell changes during pregnancy in multiple sclerosis. Here immunoSEQ multiplex PCR was the method, and the copy in TCRdb shows in-frame clones only, minus some. This sample carries under 70,000 clones, roughly 91% of them seen once, and the ten largest clones take roughly 2%. The sample here was peripheral blood, taken in the third trimester of pregnancy. These receptors were taken from a female donor in good health, enrolled as a control in a pregnancy study.

The rearrangement uses TRBV12-5 and TRBJ1-3; possibly TRBD1 for D (6 bases). V lost 3 bases to trimming and J lost 4 bases, with 10 bases between them. CDR1 is LGHNT, CDR2 FRNRAP, per germline. This CDR3 spans 14 amino acids. DNA of the CDR3: TGTGCTAGTGGTTTTGGGGGGGCGGGAAACACCATATATTTT. Translation gives CASGFGGAGNTIYF.

V usage is TRBV2 and J usage is TRBJ2-2; TRBD2 matches 8 bases. This CDR3 has 13 amino acids. The germline V gene has CDR1 SNHLY and CDR2 FYNNEI. V gave up 10 bases and J gave up 1 base; unmatched junction bases: 2. CDR3 coding DNA: TGTGCCAACGGGAGGGGGAACACCGGGGAGCTGTTTTTT. Its translation: CANGRGNTGELFF.

The genes are TRBV27 and TRBJ2-6; 7 bases are shared with TRBD2. Germline V gives CDR1 MNHEY, CDR2 SMNVEV (reference sequence). The CDR3 totals 15 residues. Trimming took 5 bases from V and 3 from J; bases not matched to a gene: 4. CDR3: CASSPRGVGANVLTF. As DNA, the CDR3 is TGTGCCAGCAGTCCTCGGGGGGTTGGGGCCAACGTCCTGACTTTC. Supplemented by reference TRBV27 and TRBJ2-6, the full variable domain reads EAQVTQNPRYLITVTGKKLTVTCSQNMNHEYMSWYRQDPGLGLRQIYYSMNVEVTDKGDVPEGYKVSRKEKRNFPLILESPSPNQTSLYFCASSPRGVGANVLTFGAGSRLTVL.

The V gene is TRBV6-6, the J gene TRBJ2-1, with D possibly TRBD2 on 6 matching bases. V lost 6 bases, J lost 1 base, and 16 bases lay in between. The V gene's germline CDR1 is MNHNY and CDR2 SVGAGI (reference sequence). The CDR3 loop spans 16 amino acids. CDR3 DNA: TGTGCCAGCAGGCCGACTGGGGGGAAATCCTACAATGAGCAGTTCTTC. The encoded protein is CASRPTGGKSYNEQFF.

V and J are TRBV30 and TRBJ2-6; 9 bases align to TRBD2. This CDR3 is 16 amino acids long. The trim removed 2 bases at V and 0 bases at J, leaving 2 bases unmatched. The germline gives CDR1 GTSNPN, CDR2 SVGIG (reference sequence). DNA of the CDR3: TGTGCCTGGAGTCCAGCGGGGGGCTCTGGGGCCAACGTCCTGACTTTC. Its protein is CAWSPAGGSGANVLTF.

The CDR3 bases are TGTGCCAGCTTAGATCTCGCGGGAGTTAATACCGAGCAGTACTTC. This translates into CASLDLAGVNTEQYF. V gene TRBV28 combines with J gene TRBJ2-7; the match to TRBD2 covers 7 bases. Germline CDR1 and CDR2: MDHEN and SYDVKM. With V trimmed by 8 bases and J by 6 bases, 16 bases remained unmatched. The CDR3 covers 15 residues.

This rearrangement joins TRBV4-1 to TRBJ1-5; a possible D gene is TRBD1 (6 bases). The CDR3 has 16 residues. Trimming removed 4 bases at V and 0 bases at J, with 13 bases between. Germline V CDR1 and CDR2: MGHRA, YSYEKL. This CDR3 is CASSLQTGGSNQPQHF. The CDR3 region has the DNA TGCGCCAGCAGCCTGCAGACAGGAGGTAGCAATCAGCCCCAGCATTTT.

The rearrangement links TRBV9 to TRBJ1-1; TRBD1 matches at 9 bases. After removal of 4 bases from V and 6 bases from J, the junction contained 10 bases not matched to a gene. CDR1 SGDLS and CDR2 YYNGEE come from the germline V gene. The CDR3 contains 15 residues. The CDR3 nucleotides read TGTGCCAGCAGCAAAGGGACAGGGCCAAGGGCTGAAGCTTTCTTT. Protein product: CASSKGTGPRAEAFF.

This chain joins TRBV11-3 and TRBJ2-7, with 8 nucleotides matching TRBD1. Germline assignment: CDR1 SGHNT and CDR2 YENEEA. The CDR3 consists of 14 residues. After removal of 5 bases from V and 1 base from J, the junction contained 4 bases not matched to a gene. The DNA for the CDR3 is TGTGCCAGCAGCGCGACAGGGGCATCCTACGAGCAGTACTTC. Protein: CASSATGASYEQYF.

The chain couples TRBV2 to TRBJ1-2; TRBD1 might be the D (5 bases). Trimming took off 8 bases at V and 6 bases at J, with 22 bases between the two ends. The CDR3 is 15 amino acids. Germline-derived CDR1 and CDR2 are SNHLY and FYNNEI. CDR3 coding DNA: TGTGCCAGCTCTAGTCCGGGTCAGCCAGGGAATGGCTACACCTTC. This sequence encodes CASSSPGQPGNGYTF.

This rearrangement joins TRBV19 to TRBJ1-1; perhaps TRBD1 as D (5 bases). This CDR3 is 13 amino acids long. V was cut by 8 bases and J by 4 bases, with 14 bases left in between. The germline V gene has CDR1 LNHDA and CDR2 SQIVND (reference sequence). The CDR3 protein is CASAQGVGTEAFF. In DNA, the CDR3 is TGTGCCAGTGCCCAAGGGGTGGGCACTGAAGCTTTCTTT.

The V call is TRBV7-9, the J call TRBJ2-5; D is possibly TRBD2 (5 bases). Germline loops: CDR1 SEHNR, CDR2 FQNEAQ (reference sequence). With 4 bases removed from V and 5 bases from J, the gap between germline ends came to 8 bases. This CDR3 is built from 12 residues. The CDR3: CASSSGFETQYF. DNA for the CDR3: TGTGCCAGCAGCTCGGGGTTCGAGACCCAGTACTTC.

This clone turned up a few times. The V and J genes are TRBV10-3 and TRBJ2-7; tentative D call: TRBD2 (5 bases). The CDR3 extends over 12 amino acids. CDR1 and CDR2 (germline): ENHRY, SYGVKD. Trimming shortened V by 8 bases and J by 4 bases, and 12 bases separated the two germline ends. The chain's CDR3 is CAIEGSGYEQYF. The CDR3 nucleotides are TGTGCCATCGAGGGCAGCGGTTACGAGCAGTACTTC.

The chain joins TRBV5-1 to TRBJ2-3, with 9 bases matching TRBD1. Germline loops: CDR1 SGHRS, CDR2 YFSETQ. After removal of 2 bases from V and 2 bases from J, the junction contained 18 bases not matched to a gene. The CDR3 extends over 20 amino acids. The CDR3, as DNA: TGCGCCAGCAGCTTTCCGGGACAGGGTTTTGCGGGAGCGATCACAGATACGCAGTATTTT. Amino acid sequence: CASSFPGQGFAGAITDTQYF.

V and J are TRBV4-1 and TRBJ2-5, with a weak D call TRBD2 (6 bases). CDR1 is MGHRA, CDR2 YSYEKL, per germline. The germline V and J ends were trimmed by 0 bases and 4 bases, with 9 bases remaining between them. CDR3 length equals 14 residues. In nucleotides, the CDR3 is TGCGCCAGCAGCCAAGATTCGGGGGTAGAGACCCAGTACTTC. This sequence encodes CASSQDSGVETQYF.

This clone is a singleton in its sample. The chain recombines TRBV10-2 with TRBJ1-4; the match to TRBD1 covers 8 bases. V dropped 5 bases and J dropped 4; count of bases not matched to a gene: 9. From germline, CDR1 is WSHSY and CDR2 SAAADI. The CDR3 runs 16 residues. The CDR3 loop reads CASSPSGTGGNEKLFF. The CDR3 nucleotides are TGCGCCAGCAGTCCGTCCGGGACAGGAGGTAATGAAAAACTGTTTTTT.

The CDR3 DNA sequence: TGTGCCAGTAGTATAGACAGGGTAAGCCCCCCATTAGGCACAGATACGCAGTATTTT. Protein: CASSIDRVSPPLGTDTQYF. The J gene is TRBJ2-3, the V gene TRBV19; D is perhaps TRBD1 (5 bases). The CDR3 consists of 19 residues. CDR1 and CDR2 from the germline V gene are LNHDA and SQIVND (reference sequence). The ends were cut back, 0 bases at V and 1 base at J, with 20 bases in the middle. Supplemented by reference TRBV19 and TRBJ2-3, the full variable domain reads DGGITQSPKYLFRKEGQNVTLSCEQNLNHDAMYWYRQDPGQGLRLIYYSQIVNDFQKGDIAEGYSVSREKKESFPLTVTSAQKNPTAFYLCASSIDRVSPPLGTDTQYFGPGTRLTVL.

Comments on this clone: The same CDR3 also results from other DNA sequences found in this sample. The chain employs TRBV5-8 and TRBJ2-7; D perhaps matches TRBD1 (7 bases). The ends were cut back, 4 bases at V and 0 bases at J, with 11 bases in the middle. CDR3 length equals 14 residues. Germline V lookup: CDR1 SGHTS, CDR2 YDEGEE. CDR3 in amino acids: CASSRGDSSYEQYF. CDR3 bases: TGTGCCAGCAGCAGGGGGGACAGCTCCTACGAGCAGTACTTC.

V usage is TRBV4-1 and J usage is TRBJ1-4, with 11 bases identical to TRBD1. V was clipped by 5 bases and J by 8 bases; unmatched bases: 4. Germline V gives CDR1 MGHRA, CDR2 YSYEKL. This CDR3 is 14 amino acids long. In DNA form, the CDR3 reads TGCGCCAGCAGCTTGTGGGACAGGGGGGAAAAACTGTTTTTT. This sequence encodes CASSLWDRGEKLFF.

The J gene is TRBJ2-5, the V gene TRBV7-2, with D hard to call. Germline assignment: CDR1 SGHTA and CDR2 FQGNSA. Trimming pared 2 bases from V and 3 bases from J, leaving 10 bases between. There are 14 residues in the CDR3. In DNA, the CDR3 is TGTGCCAGCAGCTTAATTGGCACCGAAGAGACCCAGTACTTC. Residues: CASSLIGTEETQYF.

The chain joins TRBV19 to TRBJ2-1; 12 bases match TRBD2. The CDR3 is 15 residues long. The V and J ends lost 5 bases and 10 bases, in that order; junction bases with no gene match: 9. Germline CDR1 reads LNHDA; CDR2 reads SQIVND (reference sequence). The CDR3 nucleotides are TGTGCCAGTAGTTCCTGGACTAGCGGGGTGAGCGAGCAGTTCTTC. The encoded protein is CASSSWTSGVSEQFF. The full variable domain, with the rest looked up from reference TRBV19 and TRBJ2-1, is DGGITQSPKYLFRKEGQNVTLSCEQNLNHDAMYWYRQDPGQGLRLIYYSQIVNDFQKGDIAEGYSVSREKKESFPLTVTSAQKNPTAFYLCASSSWTSGVSEQFFGPGTRLTVL.